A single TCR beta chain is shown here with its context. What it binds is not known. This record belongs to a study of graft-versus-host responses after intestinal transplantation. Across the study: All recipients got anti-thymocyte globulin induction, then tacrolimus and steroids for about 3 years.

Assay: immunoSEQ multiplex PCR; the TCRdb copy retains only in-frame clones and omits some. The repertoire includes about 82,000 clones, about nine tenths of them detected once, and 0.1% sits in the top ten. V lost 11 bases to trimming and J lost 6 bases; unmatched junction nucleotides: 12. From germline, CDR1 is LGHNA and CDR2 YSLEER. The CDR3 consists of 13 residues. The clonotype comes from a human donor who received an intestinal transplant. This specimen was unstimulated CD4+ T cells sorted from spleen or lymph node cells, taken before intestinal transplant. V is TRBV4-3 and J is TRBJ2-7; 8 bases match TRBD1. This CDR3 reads CAQERDRSREQYF. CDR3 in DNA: TGCGCCCAAGAACGGGACAGGAGTCGCGAGCAGTACTTC.